These 11 T cell receptor beta chains were sequenced from one sample in a study of CD8 T cells in Susac syndrome (dated by TCRdb to between 2017 and 2020). Library method: the immunoSEQ multiplex PCR assay. RNA was extracted with the RNeasy kit and 0.5 to 1 ug was reverse transcribed using random hexamers. The public reads were run again by TCRdb, first through fastp at Q25 and then through MiXCR, and only productive beta chains were kept. Identical CDR3 protein sequences are pooled into one entry, listed with their most common genes and DNA. A total of 130,000 or so distinct CDR3 sequences appear in this sample, around 80% of them only once. The top ten clones comprise around 0.51% of the sample. The sequencing sample was made of CD8+ T cells from PBMCs. All receptors derive from a human donor with multiple sclerosis.

The chain carries TRBV6-5 and TRBJ1-2; a weak D match, TRBD1 (6 bases). CDR1 and CDR2 (germline): MNHEY, SVGAGI. This CDR3 is 13 amino acids long. The V and J ends lost 7 bases and 2 bases respectively, with 11 bases between them. The CDR3 is CASKGEGNYGYTF. The DNA for the CDR3 is TGTGCCAGCAAGGGGGAGGGGAACTATGGCTACACCTTC.

The rearrangement joins TRBV5-5 to TRBJ2-2; TRBD2 aligns across 8 bases. Germline V gives CDR1 SGHKS, CDR2 YYEKEE (reference sequence). V was pared by 7 bases and J by 6 bases, with 8 bases of the junction left unmatched. The length of the CDR3 is 14 residues. In DNA, the CDR3 is TGTGCCAGCGGCGACGGGAGGGCCGCCGGGGAGCTGTTTTTT. Amino acid sequence: CASGDGRAAGELFF. Complete variable domain (other parts from reference TRBV5-5 and TRBJ2-2): DAGVTQSPTHLIKTRGQQVTLRCSPISGHKSVSWYQQVLGQGPQFIFQYYEKEERGRGNFPDRFSARQFPNYSSELNVNALLLGDSALYLCASGDGRAAGELFFGEGSRLTVL.

This CDR3 is CASSDRTGDQPQHF. The CDR3 DNA is TGTGCCAGCAGTGACAGGACAGGGGATCAGCCCCAGCATTTT. This chain connects TRBV28 to TRBJ1-5; 9 nucleotides match TRBD1. This CDR3 region has 14 residues. Looked up from germline, CDR1 is MDHEN and CDR2 is SYDVKM. Trimming took 5 bases from V and 5 from J; bases not matched to a gene: 4.

The chain uses TRBV19 and TRBJ1-1; D gene ambiguous. Per germline, CDR1 LNHDA and CDR2 SQIVND (reference sequence). CDR3 length: 14 amino acids. V was cut by 3 bases and J by 3 bases, with 11 bases left in between. The CDR3 here is CASSIPQDYTEAFF. Written as DNA, the CDR3 is TGTGCCAGTAGTATTCCCCAGGATTACACTGAAGCTTTCTTT. Variable domain in full (rest from reference TRBV19 and TRBJ1-1): DGGITQSPKYLFRKEGQNVTLSCEQNLNHDAMYWYRQDPGQGLRLIYYSQIVNDFQKGDIAEGYSVSREKKESFPLTVTSAQKNPTAFYLCASSIPQDYTEAFFGQGTRLTVV.

This clonotype was seen once. The chain uses TRBV19 and TRBJ1-1; 8 bases are shared with TRBD1. J lost 1 base, V lost 6 bases, and 4 bases had no gene match. The length of the CDR3 is 14 residues. Germline CDR1 reads LNHDA; CDR2 reads SQIVND (reference sequence). CDR3 residues: CASRPGTGNTEAFF. CDR3 coding DNA: TGTGCCAGTAGACCCGGGACAGGGAACACTGAAGCTTTCTTT.

This clonotype has more than one count but fewer than ten. The V gene is TRBV27, the J gene TRBJ1-5, with a possible D match to TRBD1 (6 bases). The V end was cut by 3 bases, the J end by 3 bases, with 9 bases between. Germline V lookup: CDR1 MNHEY, CDR2 SMNVEV (reference sequence). This CDR3 spans 14 amino acids. For the CDR3, the DNA is TGTGCCAGCAGTTTGAACAGGGCCAATCAGCCCCAGCATTTT. This translates into CASSLNRANQPQHF.

The chain combines TRBV27 with TRBJ1-4; possibly TRBD1 for D (6 bases). The germline V gene encodes CDR1 MNHEY and CDR2 SMNVEV (reference sequence). This CDR3 has 16 residues. Trimming pared 6 bases from V and 3 bases from J, leaving 17 bases between. CDR3 sequence (DNA): TGTGCCAGCAGCCCAACCCCCAGGGGCTCTAATGAAAAACTGTTTTTT. Its protein is CASSPTPRGSNEKLFF.

This clonotype has a single count. The chain couples TRBV5-4 to TRBJ1-4; a possible D gene is TRBD1 (5 bases). Germline CDR1 reads SGHNT; CDR2 reads YYREEE (reference sequence). This CDR3 is 16 amino acids long. V lost 2 bases and J lost 8, with 19 bases in between. In DNA form, the CDR3 reads TGTGCCAGCAGCTTTGGTCATTACCGGGACGGAGAAAAACTGTTTTTT. This gives the protein CASSFGHYRDGEKLFF.

V gene TRBV5-5 combines with J gene TRBJ2-7, with 7 bases identical to TRBD1. This CDR3 is 14 amino acids long. CDR1 and CDR2 (germline): SGHKS, YYEKEE (reference sequence). The V gene end was trimmed by 4 bases and the J gene end by 4 bases; junction bases not matched to a gene: 8. The CDR3 is CASSNRDSPYEQYF. DNA of the CDR3: TGTGCCAGCAGCAACCGGGACAGCCCTTACGAGCAGTACTTC.

This chain joins TRBV4-1 and TRBJ1-6, with D perhaps TRBD1 (5 bases). The CDR3 is 15 residues long. The germline V gene encodes CDR1 MGHRA and CDR2 YSYEKL. V dropped 0 bases and J dropped 10 bases, with 13 bases sitting between them. The CDR3 protein is CASSQDHEGNSPLHF. The CDR3 DNA reads TGCGCCAGCAGCCAAGATCACGAGGGGAACTCACCCCTCCACTTT.

The chain couples TRBV6-1 to TRBJ2-5; D is unresolved. The CDR3 length is 14 residues. Germline V gives CDR1 MNHNS, CDR2 SASEGT. The germline V and J ends were trimmed by 1 base and 5 bases, with 11 bases remaining between them. For the CDR3, the DNA is TGTGCCAGCAGTGAAGTACATTTGGTGGAGACCCAGTACTTC. It encodes CASSEVHLVETQYF.